This T cell receptor (beta chain) was documented in a study of CD8 T cells in cerebrospinal fluid in Alzheimer's disease. Germline V lookup: CDR1 LNHDA, CDR2 SQIVND (reference sequence). The CDR3 length is 15 residues. CSF cells underwent 10X single-cell V(D)J and 5' gene-expression profiling. TCRdb re-called the 10x single-cell sequencing reads; one entry per CDR3 protein, DNA not given. Recorded for this sample: over a thousand distinct CDR3 sequences. Notes on the study in general: Versus healthy subjects, Alzheimer's patients more often had clones of at least 3%.

Details on this clonotype: Its antigen is currently unknown.

The source of this sequence is a human donor with Alzheimer's disease. The sequencing sample was made of cerebrospinal fluid. The rearrangement joins TRBV19 to TRBJ2-3; absent DNA, TCRdb's TRBD1 call cannot be checked. The CDR3 sequence is CASTFGTGGADTQYF.